The 23 T cell receptor beta chains presented below share a single source sample, sequenced in a study of cytomegalovirus exposure and HLA in healthy donors. Both 60 Vbeta primers and 13 Jbeta primers went into the PCR. Measured with immunoSEQ multiplex PCR; TCRdb has only the in-frame clones, and not every one. The sample consists of roughly 120,000 clones, roughly 80% of them appearing once. Sequences were obtained from PBMCs. The receptors were gathered from a man aged 30 to 45 in good health and CMV-seronegative.

Written as DNA, the CDR3 is TGTGCCAGCAGCCAAGCGTGGGACAGCTTCACAGATACGCAGTATTTT. Translation: CASSQAWDSFTDTQYF. The chain couples TRBV14 to TRBJ2-3; 7 nucleotides align to TRBD1. The CDR3 loop spans 16 amino acids. Germline trimming cut 1 base from V and 2 bases from J; bases unmatched to any gene: 6. Germline lookup yields CDR1 SGHDN and CDR2 FVKESK.

The V and J genes are TRBV10-3 and TRBJ2-7; no clear D. This CDR3 is 13 amino acids long. Germline V gene lookup returns CDR1 ENHRY and CDR2 SYGVKD. V lost 2 bases and J lost 2, with 7 bases in between. The CDR3 is CAISEPVPYEQYF. In nucleotides, the CDR3 is TGTGCCATCAGTGAGCCGGTCCCCTACGAGCAGTACTTC.

The chain couples TRBV9 to TRBJ1-3; D is unresolved. CDR1 SGDLS and CDR2 YYNGEE come from the germline V gene. The CDR3 is 15 amino acids. The germline V and J ends were trimmed by 0 bases and 5 bases, with 12 bases remaining between them. The CDR3 loop is CASSVAQAPRNTIYF. Here the CDR3 DNA reads TGTGCCAGCAGCGTAGCTCAGGCACCGAGAAACACCATATATTTT.

The chain links TRBV25-1 to TRBJ1-3; no clear D gene. Germline V lookup: CDR1 MGHDK, CDR2 SYGVNS. Trimming left V 3 bases short and J 0 bases short, with 6 bases between. The CDR3 extends over 14 amino acids. CDR3 loop: CASSDRFSGNTIYF. The DNA of the CDR3 is TGTGCCAGCAGTGACAGGTTCTCTGGAAACACCATATATTTT. The whole variable domain, remainder taken from reference TRBV25-1 and TRBJ1-3, is EADIYQTPRYLVIGTGKKITLECSQTMGHDKMYWYQQDPGMELHLIHYSYGVNSTEKGDLSSESTVSRIRTEHFPLTLESARPSHTSQYLCASSDRFSGNTIYFGEGSWLTVV.

V and J are TRBV30 and TRBJ2-5; 7 positions match TRBD1. CDR3 length equals 16 residues. V dropped 0 bases and J dropped 7; count of bases not matched to a gene: 14. Germline CDR1 is GTSNPN and CDR2 is SVGIG (reference sequence). DNA of the CDR3: TGTGCCTGGAGTGTACTTGGGACAGTGGGAGTAGGGACCCAGTACTTC. Its protein product is CAWSVLGTVGVGTQYF.

The rearrangement links TRBV10-3 to TRBJ2-6, with 10 positions matching TRBD1. The V segment lost 6 bases and the J segment 0 bases; nucleotides outside the gene matches: 8. Looked up from germline, CDR1 is ENHRY and CDR2 is SYGVKD. This CDR3 region has 18 residues. DNA for the CDR3: TGTGCCATCAGCGAGGGGGACAGGGGAGCCTCTGGGGCCAACGTCCTGACTTTC. Amino acids: CAISEGDRGASGANVLTF.

The chain couples TRBV19 to TRBJ1-5; possible D gene TRBD1, 6 bases. Germline CDR1 and CDR2: LNHDA and SQIVND (reference sequence). The germline V and J ends were trimmed by 2 bases and 7 bases, with 9 bases remaining between them. The CDR3 spans 13 residues. The CDR3 DNA follows: TGTGCCAGTAGTATACTCGGACAGCAGCCCCAGCATTTT. Translation: CASSILGQQPQHF.

The chain is built from TRBV28 and TRBJ2-3; D is unresolved. This CDR3 spans 13 amino acids. Germline V gene lookup returns CDR1 MDHEN and CDR2 SYDVKM. V lost 8 bases and J 2 bases, leaving 11 bases between the germline ends. The CDR3 DNA is TGTGCCAGCGCTGAGGCGGCCACAGATACGCAGTATTTT. Encoded protein: CASAEAATDTQYF.

V usage is TRBV6-6 and J usage is TRBJ1-1, with 10 nucleotides matching TRBD1. This CDR3 has 15 residues. The trim removed 5 bases at V and 6 bases at J, leaving 9 bases unmatched. CDR1 and CDR2 (germline): MNHNY, SVGAGI (reference sequence). The CDR3 reads CASSTTDRGVSEAFF. The CDR3 DNA follows: TGTGCCAGCAGTACAACGGACAGGGGGGTCTCTGAAGCTTTCTTT.

A few counts support this clone. The chain has TRBV6-6 and TRBJ2-5; 9 nucleotides agree with TRBD1. V lost 2 bases, J lost 7 bases, and 8 bases stayed unmatched. The germline V gene encodes CDR1 MNHNY and CDR2 SVGAGI (reference sequence). The CDR3 extends over 15 amino acids. The CDR3 DNA reads as TGTGCCAGCAGTTACGGGGGACAGGGAGCTCGGACCCAGTACTTC. It yields the protein CASSYGGQGARTQYF.

V and J are TRBV29-1 and TRBJ1-4; TRBD1 agrees at 9 bases. The CDR3 totals 13 residues. Germline-derived CDR1 and CDR2 are SQVTM and ANQGSEA. V was clipped by 6 bases and J by 6 bases; unmatched bases: 5. CDR3 sequence reads: CSVEDRGDEKLFF. DNA for the CDR3: TGCAGCGTCGAGGACAGGGGAGATGAAAAACTGTTTTTT.

This clone was observed a few times. The chain has TRBV5-6 and TRBJ2-3, with TRBD1 as a possible D gene (5 bases). The CDR3 totals 14 residues. Germline CDR1 SGHDT, CDR2 YYEEEE. Trimming stripped 4 bases from V and 7 bases from J, with 16 bases between. Here the CDR3 reads CASSPSTVPYTQYF. CDR3 DNA sequence: TGTGCCAGCAGCCCTTCGACAGTACCTTATACGCAGTATTTT.

V is TRBV7-6 and J is TRBJ1-1; D not certain. V lost 4 bases, J lost 5 bases, and 11 bases lay in between. Germline CDR1 reads SGHVS; CDR2 reads FNYEAQ. The CDR3 covers 13 residues. The CDR3 sequence: CASSSLLRTEAFF. DNA for the CDR3: TGTGCCAGCAGCTCCCTTCTTCGGACTGAAGCTTTCTTT. Filled out from reference TRBV7-6 and TRBJ1-1, the complete variable domain reads GAGVSQSPRYKVTKRGQDVALRCDPISGHVSLYWYRQALGQGPEFLTYFNYEAQQDKSGLPNDRFSAERPEGSISTLTIQRTEQRDSAMYRCASSSLLRTEAFFGQGTRLTVV.

This clone was found once. J is TRBJ2-1 and V is TRBV19; a possible D gene is TRBD2 (6 bases). V was cut by 3 bases and J by 0 bases, with 9 bases left in between. CDR3 size: 15 residues. Germline lookup yields CDR1 LNHDA and CDR2 SQIVND (reference sequence). CDR3 protein: CASSIGGTSYNEQFF. The CDR3 region has the DNA TGTGCCAGTAGTATCGGCGGGACCTCCTACAATGAGCAGTTCTTC.

V and J are TRBV5-4 and TRBJ2-4; 7 bases map to TRBD1. J lost 0 bases, V lost 4 bases, and 7 bases had no gene match. Germline CDR1 and CDR2: SGHNT and YYREEE (reference sequence). This CDR3 is 16 amino acids long. CDR3: CASSADRILAKNIQYF. For the CDR3, the DNA is TGTGCCAGCAGCGCGGACAGGATCTTAGCCAAAAACATTCAGTACTTC.

The chain has TRBV9 and TRBJ2-2; 10 bases agree with TRBD2. CDR1 and CDR2 from the germline V gene are SGDLS and YYNGEE. J gave up 6 bases and V 0 bases, and 8 bases lay outside the gene matches. This CDR3 has 17 amino acids. CDR3 sequence reads: CASSVGASGSVAGELFF. The CDR3 DNA reads as TGTGCCAGCAGCGTAGGGGCTAGCGGGAGCGTAGCCGGGGAGCTGTTTTTT.

The chain employs TRBV11-3 and TRBJ2-1, with a tentative D call TRBD2 (6 bases). The CDR3 runs 15 residues. Trimming took 4 bases from V and 1 from J, leaving 11 bases between them. Per germline, CDR1 SGHNT and CDR2 YENEEA. The CDR3 reads CASSSGLTSYNEQFF. CDR3 in DNA: TGTGCCAGCAGCTCGGGACTCACGTCCTACAATGAGCAGTTCTTC.

V is TRBV7-2 and J is TRBJ1-2; 10 nucleotides match TRBD1. Looked up from germline, CDR1 is SGHTA and CDR2 is FQGNSA. The CDR3 sequence is 17 residues long. Trimming at V came to 5 bases and at J to 8 bases, leaving 17 bases not matched to a gene. Here the CDR3 reads CASSVWDRGAVRGGYTF. The CDR3 nucleotides read TGTGCCAGCAGCGTTTGGGACAGGGGAGCCGTGAGGGGAGGCTACACCTTC.

This sequence joins TRBV19 and TRBJ2-1, with 9 positions matching TRBD2. This CDR3 is 16 amino acids long. V trimming: 3 bases; J trimming: 6 bases; junction bases outside the gene matches: 9. The V gene's germline CDR1 is LNHDA and CDR2 SQIVND (reference sequence). In DNA form, the CDR3 reads TGTGCCAGTAGTATTGGCGGGAGGGCGCGTCGCAATGAGCAGTTCTTC. Amino acid sequence: CASSIGGRARRNEQFF.

The V gene is TRBV5-1, the J gene TRBJ2-1; D may be TRBD1 (5 bases). Trimming pared 5 bases from V and 9 bases from J, leaving 18 bases between. Germline V gene sequence: CDR1 SGHRS, CDR2 YFSETQ. The CDR3 sequence is 14 residues long. The CDR3, as DNA: TGCGCCAGCAGATTCGAGACAGAATCGAGTGAGCAGTTCTTC. Translation gives CASRFETESSEQFF.

The rearrangement links TRBV19 to TRBJ1-2, with D hard to call. The CDR3 consists of 12 residues. Looked up from germline, CDR1 is LNHDA and CDR2 is SQIVND (reference sequence). V dropped 1 base and J dropped 8 bases, with 8 bases sitting between them. CDR3 coding DNA: TGTGCCAGTAGTATAGGTGGCCCCGGCTACACCTTC. It encodes CASSIGGPGYTF.

In nucleotides, the CDR3 is TGTGCCACCCGAGGGCATGCAAAGGGGGCATACGACTATGGCTACACCTTC. This encodes CATRGHAKGAYDYGYTF. The chain has TRBV15 and TRBJ1-2; TRBD1 aligns across 7 bases. The CDR3 totals 17 residues. The germline V gene has CDR1 LNHNV and CDR2 YYDKDF (reference sequence). The V and J ends lost 8 bases and 3 bases, in that order; junction bases with no gene match: 18.

The gene calls are TRBV27 and TRBJ1-2; D not resolved. The CDR3 totals 15 residues. Germline CDR1 reads MNHEY; CDR2 reads SMNVEV (reference sequence). V was cut by 3 bases and J by 0 bases, with 11 bases left in between. The CDR3 DNA reads TGTGCCAGCAGTTTTCGGAGCATCCCTAACTATGGCTACACCTTC. This gives the protein CASSFRSIPNYGYTF.